A selection of T cell receptor beta chains follows, all from one sample in a study of OX40 agonist ivuxolimab in advanced cancers. TCRdb's copy holds only in-frame clones and misses some; the assay was immunoSEQ multiplex PCR. The data contain about 88,000 clones, over 75% of them seen just once; the ten biggest clones take up 3.5% to 4.5%. Source: CD4+ or CD8+ T cells sorted from blood, taken in a trial of the OX40 agonist ivuxolimab. Receptors originate from an adult with an advanced solid tumor such as melanoma, head and neck, liver or kidney cancer. CDR3s include the opening cysteine and the closing phenylalanine or tryptophan. Each record gives: V gene, J gene, CDR3 protein.

TRBV7-9,TRBJ2-6,CASSLAGSASPVLTF
TRBV6-5,TRBJ1-5,CASSPLGNNQPQHF
TRBV5-6,TRBJ2-1,CASTVGNEQFF
TRBV11-3,TRBJ2-1,CASSRRTYGNNEQFF
TRBV6-6,TRBJ1-2,CASSYDRAGYTF
TRBV6-6,TRBJ1-5,CASSYSLTGPQHF
TRBV6-1,TRBJ1-1,CASSEAAENTEAFF
TRBV15,TRBJ2-7,CATSDRRLAKQYF
TRBV30,TRBJ2-7,CAWKRQGFSYEQYF
TRBV19,TRBJ1-3,CASSMPKAHSGNTIYF
TRBV28,TRBJ1-5,CASSLPGAHNQPQHF
TRBV30,TRBJ2-7,CAWSTQSLGYEQYF
TRBV28,TRBJ1-1,CASSHPSGMRTEAFF
TRBV7-7,TRBJ2-7,CASSLDRGYEQYF
TRBV7-3,TRBJ2-3,CASSRDITDTQYF
TRBV7-6,TRBJ2-5,CASSSGLAGTLETQYF
TRBV19,TRBJ1-3,CASSIIQAPGNTIYF
TRBV5-1,TRBJ2-7,CASSLGLDDEQYF
TRBV7-3,NA,CASSSRGGSFDEQYF
TRBV7-2,TRBJ2-5,CASSLGGQRETQYF
TRBV5-4,TRBJ2-1,CASSFHISSYNEQFF
TRBV7-2,TRBJ2-7,CASSPASYYEQYF
TRBV7-3,TRBJ2-5,CASSSGGEETQYF
TRBV4-3,TRBJ1-2,CASSTAEGEAWYHGYTF
TRBV28,TRBJ2-5,CASSFGQGIIGRETQYF
TRBV27,TRBJ2-5,CASSLGPLGGLQETQYF
TRBV6-1,TRBJ2-4,CASSKGQGHENIQYF
TRBV4-1,TRBJ2-2,CASSQVRGGYTGELFF